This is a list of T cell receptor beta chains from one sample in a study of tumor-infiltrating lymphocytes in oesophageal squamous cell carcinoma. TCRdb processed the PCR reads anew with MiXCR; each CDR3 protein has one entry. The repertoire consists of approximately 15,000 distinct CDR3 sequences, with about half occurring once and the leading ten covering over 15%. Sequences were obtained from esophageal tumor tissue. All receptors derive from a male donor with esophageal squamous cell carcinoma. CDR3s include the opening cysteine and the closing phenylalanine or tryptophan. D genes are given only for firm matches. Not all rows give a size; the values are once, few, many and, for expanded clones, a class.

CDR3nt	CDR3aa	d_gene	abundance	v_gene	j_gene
TGTGCCAGCAGCTTGGATCGCTACCTAAGCCCCCATGGCTACACCTTC	CASSLDRYLSPHGYTF	.	once	TRBV7-2	TRBJ1-2
TGTGCCAGCAGCTTAGTGGGGACAGGGAAGCTTTACGAGCAGTACTTC	CASSLVGTGKLYEQYF	TRBD1	.	TRBV7-2	TRBJ2-7
TGTGCCAGCAGCGCCACCGTCACAGATACGCAGTATTTT	CASSATVTDTQYF	.	few	TRBV7-2	TRBJ2-3
TGTGCCAGCAGCTTAGGACAGGGTCCGTTCTTC	CASSLGQGPFF	.	few	TRBV13	TRBJ2-1
TGTGCCAGCAGCTCGTATCGGGACCTCGGAATACAGACCCAGTACTTC	CASSSYRDLGIQTQYF	.	few	TRBV7-8	TRBJ2-5
TGTGCCAGCAGCTTCTCGGGACAGGGAGGCACTGAAGCTTTCTTT	CASSFSGQGGTEAFF	TRBD1	medium-sized	TRBV7-2	TRBJ1-1
TGTGCCAGCAGCCCCGCCCTCTCTGGGGCCAACGTCCTGACTTTC	CASSPALSGANVLTF	.	few	TRBV7-3	TRBJ2-6
TGTGCCAGCAGCTTACCTAGCACAGATACGCAGTATTTT	CASSLPSTDTQYF	.	.	TRBV7-3	TRBJ2-3
TGTGCCAGCAGTGAATCCGGGACAGGGGGTTACGAGCAGTACTTC	CASSESGTGGYEQYF	TRBD1	many	TRBV6-1	TRBJ2-7
TGTGCCAGCAGCCCCACTCCGGGACTGCAAGTCGGGGAGCTGTTTTTT	CASSPTPGLQVGELFF	.	.	TRBV7-6	TRBJ2-2
TGTGCCGTTTCATCTGCAGGGACCTCTGGAAACACCATATATTTT	CAVSSAGTSGNTIYF	.	medium-sized	TRBV6-1	TRBJ1-3
TGTGCCAGCAGCTTAGACAGGGCCCAACGCCCCAAAGCTTTCTTT	CASSLDRAQRPKAFF	.	once	TRBV7-2	TRBJ1-1
TGTGCCAGCACCCTTAGGGGGTTCTGGAATGAGCAGTTCTTC	CASTLRGFWNEQFF	.	.	TRBV10-3	TRBJ2-1
TGTGCCTGGAACGCCCTGGTACACCCAGAGAGAGGTTCACCCCTCCACTTT	CAWNALVHPERGSPLHF	.	few	TRBV30	TRBJ1-6
TGCGCCAGCAGTGAAAATGTGGACAGGGGGCGTCGGACTGAAGCTTTCTTT	CASSENVDRGRRTEAFF	TRBD1	many	TRBV10-1	TRBJ1-1
TGTGCCAGCAGCTTAGGCCCTACTCCCCGGACAGGGGGAGAGGAGCAGTACTTC	CASSLGPTPRTGGEEQYF	TRBD1	.	TRBV7-2	TRBJ2-7
TGTGCCAGCAGTTACGCCGGACTAGCGTTTTACTCGGCGTACAATGAGCAGTTCTTC	CASSYAGLAFYSAYNEQFF	TRBD2	few	TRBV6-1	TRBJ2-1
TGTGCCACAGCGGGACAGGGGAACACCGGGGAGCTGTTTTTT	CATAGQGNTGELFF	TRBD1	.	TRBV10-3	TRBJ2-2
TGCGCCAGCAGCGAGATGAAAGAGACCCAGTACTTC	CASSEMKETQYF	.	.	TRBV5-1	TRBJ2-5
TGTGCCAGCAGTTTCAGGCTAACTAGCGGGATTTTCAATGAGCAGTTCTTC	CASSFRLTSGIFNEQFF	TRBD2	once	TRBV28	TRBJ2-1
TGTGCCAGCAGCCCCCCGACTAGCGGGAGCTTCGAGACCCAGTACTTC	CASSPPTSGSFETQYF	TRBD2	.	TRBV7-6	TRBJ2-5
TGTGCCAGCAGTGAAGGGACAGGGGGTCAGCCCCAGCATTTT	CASSEGTGGQPQHF	TRBD1	.	TRBV6-1	TRBJ1-5
TGTGCCAGCAGCTTTGATGGGACTGAAAAACTGTTTTTT	CASSFDGTEKLFF	.	.	TRBV11-1	TRBJ1-4
TGTGCCAGCTCCGCGACAGCCGGAGGGCGATACAATGAGCAGTTCTTC	CASSATAGGRYNEQFF	.	.	TRBV7-8	TRBJ2-1
TGTGCCAGCAGCTTGGGGACAGGGGATAATTCACCCCTCCACTTC	CASSLGTGDNSPLHF	TRBD1	.	TRBV7-7	TRBJ2-4
TGTGCCATCAGTGAATCCCATCCAACTGAAGCTTTCTTT	CAISESHPTEAFF	.	medium-sized	TRBV10-3	TRBJ1-1
TGTGCCAGCAGTGACCCCTGGGGGGGGAAGGAGACCCAGTACTTC	CASSDPWGGKETQYF	TRBD2	.	TRBV6-1	TRBJ2-5
TGTGCCAGCAGTCCCCAACTCAATGAGCAGTTCTTC	CASSPQLNEQFF	.	medium-sized	TRBV28	TRBJ2-1
TGTGCCAGCAGCTTAGCGAGGGGGATCAGCACAGATACGCAGTATTTT	CASSLARGISTDTQYF	.	.	TRBV7-6	TRBJ2-3
TGTGCCAGCAGTTACAGGGCGGGACAGGGGGCCAGCTCCTACAATGAGCAGTTCTTC	CASSYRAGQGASSYNEQFF	TRBD1	.	TRBV6-5	TRBJ2-1
TGTGCCAGCTCACCGGACAGGGGGTCCTACGAGCAGTACTTC	CASSPDRGSYEQYF	TRBD1	many	TRBV18	TRBJ2-7
TGTGCCATCAGAATCGATAGCGGGGCCTACAATGAGCAGTTCTTC	CAIRIDSGAYNEQFF	TRBD2	.	TRBV10-3	TRBJ2-1
TGCGCCAGCAGGGGACAGTTTCTGAACACTGAAGCTTTCTTT	CASRGQFLNTEAFF	TRBD1	many	TRBV10-2	TRBJ1-1
TGTGCCAGCAGCGGGGCACCGGGACTAGCGGGAGAGCTCTCCTACAATGAGCAGTTCTTC	CASSGAPGLAGELSYNEQFF	TRBD2	medium-sized	TRBV7-6	TRBJ2-1
TGTGCCAGCAGCTATATTAGCGGGAGTTACGAGCAGTACTTC	CASSYISGSYEQYF	TRBD2	.	TRBV7-2	TRBJ2-7
TGTGCCAGCAGCTCAAACGTAGGGATCTCCTACGAGCAGTACTTC	CASSSNVGISYEQYF	.	.	TRBV7-2	TRBJ2-7
TGTGCTAGCAGCCCAGGGGGGACGGGGGGGCGAGAGACCCAGTACTTC	CASSPGGTGGRETQYF	.	.	TRBV7-6	TRBJ2-5
TGTGCCAGCAGCTCCCTTCCCCTATCTAGCGGGTCTTCACTCGACGAGCAGTACTTC	CASSSLPLSSGSSLDEQYF	TRBD2	.	TRBV7-3	TRBJ2-7
TGTGCCAGCCCTTTTTTGCGCTCCTACAATGAGCAGTTCTTC	CASPFLRSYNEQFF	.	few	TRBV7-8	TRBJ2-1
TGTGCCATCAGTGACAGGGGGGTAGGTTACGAGGAAAAACTGTTTTTT	CAISDRGVGYEEKLFF	TRBD1	medium-sized	TRBV10-3	TRBJ1-4
TGTGCCAGCAGCCGGGGAAATGAGCAGTACTTC	CASSRGNEQYF	.	.	TRBV11-3	TRBJ2-5
TGTGCCAGCAGTCGGACTAGCGGAAAGAACACCGGGGAGCTGTACTTC	CASSRTSGKNTGELYF	TRBD2	.	TRBV12-3/TRBV12-4	TRBJ2-7
TGTGCCAGCAGCACAGGGGTCGGGGGCTACACCTTC	CASSTGVGGYTF	TRBD1	medium-sized	TRBV7-9	TRBJ1-2
TGTGCCAGCAGCTTAATCCCGCGGAGCTCCTACAATGAGCAGTTCTTC	CASSLIPRSSYNEQFF	.	.	TRBV7-2	TRBJ2-1
TGTGCCCACCGAGGGGGACCGCACTCCTACGAGCAGTACTTC	CAHRGGPHSYEQYF	.	medium-sized	TRBV7-3	TRBJ2-7